This T cell receptor (beta chain) is drawn from a study of cytomegalovirus exposure and HLA in healthy donors. Amplification used 60 Vbeta primers and 13 Jbeta primers. Profiling relied on immunoSEQ multiplex PCR, and the TCRdb table lists in-frame clones only, not all of them. The sample carries about 150,000 clones, over 65% recorded once. Germline V CDR1 and CDR2: SNHLY, FYNNEI. Trimming removed 5 bases from V and 5 bases from J; junction bases left unmatched: 4. CDR3 size: 15 residues. The sequenced sample consisted of PBMCs. The sequence was obtained from a woman aged 40 to 55 in good health and CMV-seronegative. The J gene is TRBJ2-3, the V gene TRBV2, with 13 bases that match TRBD2. The CDR3 here is CASSPLAGGQDTQYF. The DNA of the CDR3 is TGTGCCAGCAGTCCACTAGCGGGAGGGCAAGATACGCAGTATTTT.